This record covers a single TCR beta chain. Its antigen is unknown. Per-nucleotide qualities are absent, and no much larger clonotype sits a single base away. The same CDR3 can be traced to other DNA sequences in this sample. CDR1 and CDR2, per the germline V gene (reference sequence), are MNHNY and SVGAGI. Relative to germline, V is 0 bases shorter and J is 5 bases shorter, with 10 bases between their ends. The CDR3, cysteine through phenylalanine, is 14 amino acids long. Only CDR3 DNA is held: 42 bases, read in frame from base 1. These data are taken from a study of cytomegalovirus exposure and HLA in healthy donors (dated by TCRdb to about 2017). With respect to the entire study: An earlier analysis of several hundred of the donors reported 250 to 350 Gb of sequence data and 117 million unique TCR beta sequences from 150 million to 200 million T cells. In the later analysis, no new phenotypic data were used to find candidate immune exposures; instead, reliance was placed on TCR beta sequences and their occurrence across donors. Of the 300 to 500 genotyped donors, less than 85% were placed in the genetic ancestry cluster associated with self-reported Caucasian donors. Among 300 to 500 genotyped donors of the cohort, an average of roughly 230,000 unique TCR beta nucleotide sequences was sequenced per donor, of which about 19% were non-productive. Roughly five DR-DQ haplotypes were treated as single units for association and clustering because of strong linkage in the cohort. Along with the roughly 610-subject first cohort, a separate validation cohort of around 110 different subjects was used. Class I and class II HLA loci were covered by the typing at four-digit resolution. The study combined high-throughput TCR immunosequencing, statistical association of individual TCRs with disease status, and machine learning to predict cytomegalovirus infection status. Every repertoire in the discovery cohort had been generated on one and the same sequencing platform. The aim of the study was to test whether cataloging public T cell receptors could identify signatures of past pathogen exposure. In a later genetic analysis, genome-wide SNP genotypes for about three fifths of the roughly 670 donors were used, and that subset was treated as a discovery cohort. Alongside the repertoire data, information on donor age, sex, ethnicity and CMV serostatus was compiled. Typing coverage differed by locus: A, B, C, DRB1 and DQB1 were typed in about 620-630 donors, DQA1 in 522, DPA1 in around 580, and DPB1 in just under 490. An earlier analysis of 587 of the donors used high-throughput TCR beta sequencing to judge whether each TCR beta V gene segment behaved as functional or pseudogenic. A later analysis re-examined previously published TCR beta repertoires from about 670 donors and added high-resolution HLA genotyping to investigate patterns of TCR occurrence. Approximately 310 gigabases of sequencing data and tens of millions of unique TCR sequences were included in an early release covering over 600 HLA-typed donors. Using immunosequencing, the study profiled T cell repertoires from 550 to 750 subjects and related those repertoires to cytomegalovirus serostatus. General study outcomes and caveats: Because the 87-base-pair reads could not distinguish some IMGT-functional V segments, including TRBV6-2 and TRBV6-3, those segments were excluded. In a later genetic analysis, fewer N-insertions in productive TCRs were reported among donors in an Asian-associated ancestry cluster than the roughly 700-donor mean. In a later analysis, HLA-associated TCR beta chains showed more clonal expansion and lower generation probabilities than non-associated chains that were equally common. Across donors, most TCR sequences were observed very rarely, whereas some public TCRs were present in many individuals. The only immune exposure information available for the cohort was CMV serostatus. A later analysis found that most CMV-associated TCR beta chains appeared HLA-restricted, with HLA associations seemingly driven largely by CMV exposure. Correlated functional status among segregating V segments might be attributable to linkage disequilibrium, but an unknown experimental factor could not be ruled out. A cluster of highly shared sequence variants was judged likely to be a technical artifact of the sequencing pipeline. Specific HLA alleles were associated with 16,951 TCR beta sequences at a false discovery rate of 0.05 in a later analysis. In a later analysis, several top co-occurrence clusters were reported to appear linked to parvovirus B19, influenza, CMV and Epstein-Barr virus. A later genetic analysis associated a missense DCLRE1C variant with V-gene and J-gene trimming of TCR beta chains, and an independent cohort replicated the association. The authors suggested that the approach could potentially be extended to other disease states and immunological phenotypes. According to a later analysis, TCR association rates differed among HLA loci, with DRB1 alleles showing the most associated TCRs and HLA-C alleles showing the fewest. The study gave a list of 150 to 200 TCR beta chains associated with cytomegalovirus. Because counts were too low, fewer than 20 rarely observed V segments, including chromosome 9 orphons, were excluded from the earlier analysis of a few hundred of the donors. Presence/absence analyses assumed roughly uniform sequencing depth across donors, an assumption that may not hold. A further reported finding was that TCR beta sequences accurately predicted the HLA-A and HLA-B alleles for most subjects in the first cohort. A few of the identified cytomegalovirus-associated TCR beta chains were confirmed in vitro to be specific for cytomegalovirus antigens. The cohort was sequenced for TCR beta chains only, and without alpha or paired-chain data the features that could be detected were limited. Because HLA typing was unavailable for some donors at each locus, only the typed subset was used in association tests. In an earlier analysis of some 500 of the donors, most TCR beta V segments were observed in productive rearrangements about 87% or about 30% of the time, broadly matching IMGT annotations. Cytomegalovirus status was reported to be diagnosed by the classifier with high specificity and sensitivity in both the original and validation cohorts. Assigning TCR associations to individual alleles was difficult when HLA alleles, especially DR and DQ, strongly co-occurred.

The method behind the library was the immunoSEQ multiplex PCR assay. A mixture of 60 forward primers for TCR Vbeta segments and 13 reverse primers for TCR Jbeta segments was used in the multiplex PCR. A multiplex PCR assay on genomic DNA amplified the CDR3 region of rearranged TCR beta genes. Amplified TCR beta libraries were sequenced as 87-base-pair reads on the Illumina HiSeq System. The study's own analysis went as follows. In a later analysis, some 80 million unique TCR beta chains were counted across the 690 or so repertoires, and approximately 9.9 million of these chains were shared by at least two donors. A nearest-neighbor algorithm error-corrected the raw reads and collapsed the reads into unique sequences, merging closely related sequences to remove PCR and sequencing errors. To assign V, D and J gene segments, CDR3 sequences were aligned to IMGT reference sequences. For a sequence to be retained, a match of at least six nucleotides was required to both a V gene segment and a J gene segment. Rearrangements were called productive when the CDR3 lacked stop codons and stayed in frame with V and J; all others were non-productive. CDR3 was defined according to IMGT convention as the region running from the second conserved V-encoded cysteine to the conserved J-encoded phenylalanine. The earlier analysis of about 620 of the donors excluded sequences that lacked an unambiguous match to a single V gene segment. In an earlier analysis of several hundred of the donors, a V segment was called functional when productive rearrangements were above 56.7%, and segregating when the standard deviation between donors exceeded 5%. A statistical classification framework was developed to diagnose cytomegalovirus status using the catalog of TCR beta chain sequences. V and J gene assignment, in a later analysis, came from comparing TCR nucleotide sequences with IMGT/GENE-DB human TR gene sequences. In a later analysis, CDR3 sequences and most-parsimonious VDJ recombination scenarios were assigned using the TCRdist pipeline. In a later analysis, each TCR beta chain was defined by its CDR3 amino acid sequence together with its V-gene family, and reads without a unique V-gene family were excluded. A later analysis removed 592 highly shared, low-generation-probability nucleotide sequences to deal with suspected cross-contamination and a sequencing artifact. A later analysis calculated a clonal expansion index for each public chain from normalized within-repertoire ranks of inferred template counts. In a later analysis, generation probabilities were computed using a VDJ recombination model fitted to out-of-frame rearrangements, and the results were checked against IGoR. A later analysis scored TCR-TCR, TCR-HLA and TCR-CMV co-occurrence with hypergeometric tests, applying a repertoire-size bias correction to TCR pairs. In a later analysis, false discovery rates were estimated by permuting HLA or CMV assignments 20 times. In a later analysis, co-occurring TCRs were grouped using DBSCAN, with TCRdist sequence similarity added in when clustering inside HLA-allele-positive subsets. Co-occurrence clustering excluded repertoires with fewer than 30,000 or more than 120,000 public chains, plus five with anomalous nucleotide sharing. TCRdb stores this immuneACCESS table with in-frame sequences only. Part of the clones is absent; in the studies checked, under half of the shortfall reflects unresolved V genes, and no reason is known for the rest. V and J calls and clone size are as listed in that table; D and trimming were resolved from the DNA. In this sample the table shows approximately 170,000 clones, about 82% of which occur a single time. The top ten clones comprise 0.6% to 0.95% of the sample.

In total, approximately 690 healthy bone marrow donors made up the cohort. At the time of sampling, all cohort members were nominally healthy, though unrecorded immune exposures were likely present. The donor was CMV seronegative and was included in the group of a few hundred seronegative cohort members. Every donor gave a peripheral blood sample, and the peripheral blood mononuclear cells from that sample were used for TCR beta sequencing. The Qiagen DNeasy Blood Extraction Kit was used to extract genomic DNA from the blood cell samples. The clonotype comes from a female donor in good health and CMV-seronegative. Input material: PBMCs. The V gene is TRBV6-6 and the J gene is TRBJ2-5, with a weak D call of TRBD2 (7 bases match). The CDR3 reads CASSYSGGRETQYF. The DNA reads as follows: TGTGCCAGCAGTTACTCGGGGGGGCGGGAGACCCAGTACTTC.